Presented here are 9 T cell receptor beta chains from one specimen sequenced in a study of T-cell reconstitution after alpha-beta-depleted transplantation in children. The library targeted TCRbeta and was prepared with unique molecular identifiers. TCRdb re-called the PCR reads with MiXCR, one entry per CDR3 protein. The table has over 85,000 distinct CDR3 sequences, about 8% seen once. Material: PBMCs, obtained before TCRalphabeta/CD19-depleted stem cell transplant. These receptor sequences come from a boy aged 2 to 10 with acute lymphoblastic leukemia, due to receive a stem cell transplant.

Only a few counts were recorded for this clonotype. The chain recombines TRBV12-3 or TRBV12-4 with TRBJ2-7; D not resolved. There are 13 residues in the CDR3. The V end was cut by 5 bases, the J end by 1 base, with 9 bases between. CDR3: CASSPEDSYEQYF. In nucleotides, the CDR3 is TGTGCCAGCAGTCCCGAGGATTCCTACGAGCAGTACTTC.

On this clonotype itself: It may be a read error: a sequence one base away is much more abundant. This CDR3 fails to terminate in the conserved phenylalanine or tryptophan, so it likely reflects a read error. This chain links TRBV29-1 with TRBJ2-7; 7 nucleotides align to TRBD1. Per the germline V gene, CDR1 is SQVTM and CDR2 is ANQGSEA. This CDR3 contains 14 residues. Trimming at V came to 5 bases and at J to 0 bases, leaving 7 bases not matched to a gene. CDR3 amino acids: CSVSYRGLSYEQYY. The CDR3 DNA sequence: TGCAGCGTTTCTTACAGGGGTCTCTCCTACGAGCAGTACTAC.

The table lists this clonotype with many counts. This sequence joins TRBV10-3 and TRBJ2-3; D gene ambiguous. There are 14 residues in the CDR3. Trimming shortened V by 8 bases and J by 2 bases, and 14 bases separated the two germline ends. Germline CDR1 ENHRY, CDR2 SYGVKD. In DNA form, the CDR3 reads TGTGCCATCGGTGGTTTGACCTTCACAGATACGCAGTATTTT. Translating it yields CAIGGLTFTDTQYF.

This clonotype was observed many times. J is TRBJ1-5 and V is TRBV5-1; TRBD1 matches 9 bases. Unmatched junction bases numbered 9, after V lost 3 bases and J lost 5 bases. The CDR3 runs to 16 residues. Germline V gene data show CDR1 as SGHRS and CDR2 as YFSETQ. The CDR3 DNA follows: TGCGCCAGCAGCTGGGCTTGGACAGGGGAAGATCAGCCCCAGCATTTT. This gives the protein CASSWAWTGEDQPQHF.

This clonotype was found many times. The V and J genes are TRBV6-5 and TRBJ2-3; 11 bases map to TRBD1. V trimming: 6 bases; J trimming: 13 bases; junction bases outside the gene matches: 6. The CDR3 extends over 12 amino acids. Germline CDR1 and CDR2: MNHEY and SVGAGI. CDR3 DNA sequence: TGTGCCAGCAGACCCCCGGGACAGGGGGAGTATTTT. Translated, it gives CASRPPGQGEYF.

This clonotype was picked up many times. The chain combines TRBV11-2 with TRBJ1-2, with TRBD1 identical over 8 bases. The germline V gene has CDR1 SGHAT and CDR2 FQNNGV. V gave up 5 bases and J gave up 9 bases; unmatched junction bases: 14. CDR3 length: 15 residues. In DNA, the CDR3 is TGTGCCAGCAGCCACAGTGGGGCAGGGGGCAATCGCTACACCTTC. This codes for CASSHSGAGGNRYTF.

This clonotype appeared a few times. The chain joins TRBV4-3 to TRBJ2-7; D is undetermined. The germline V gene has CDR1 LGHNA and CDR2 YSLEER. The ends were cut back, 1 base at V and 5 bases at J, with 15 bases in the middle. This CDR3 region has 15 residues. CDR3 bases: TGCGCCAGCAGCCAAGCACCGGACCCTCAGGACGAGCAGTACTTC. It translates to CASSQAPDPQDEQYF.

This clonotype has a count of ten or more. The V gene is TRBV18, the J gene TRBJ2-3; 8 bases map to TRBD1. The V gene's germline CDR1 is KGHSH and CDR2 LQKENI. The trim removed 6 bases at V and 9 bases at J, leaving 20 bases unmatched. The CDR3 length is 17 residues. CDR3: CASSPIKSGGAGWTQYF. The CDR3 DNA sequence: TGTGCCAGCTCGCCTATTAAATCAGGGGGCGCGGGATGGACGCAGTATTTT. Combining the CDR3 with reference TRBV18 and TRBJ2-3 gives the whole variable domain NAGVMQNPRHLVRRRGQEARLRCSPMKGHSHVYWYRQLPEEGLKFMVYLQKENIIDESGMPKERFSAEFPKEGPSILRIQQVVRGDSAAYFCASSPIKSGGAGWTQYFGPGTRLTVL.

The chain employs TRBV3-1 and TRBJ2-2; D is perhaps TRBD1 (6 bases). CDR1 and CDR2 from the germline V gene are LGHDT and YNNKEL (reference sequence). V lost 4 bases to trimming and J lost 7 bases, with 16 bases between them. The CDR3 runs to 15 residues. The CDR3 loop is CASSRQGRLDGELFF. The CDR3 region has the DNA TGTGCCAGCAGCCGCCAGGGGCGCCTTGACGGGGAGCTGTTTTTT. Drawing the rest from reference TRBV3-1 and TRBJ2-2, the complete variable domain is DTAVSQTPKYLVTQMGNDKSIKCEQNLGHDTMYWYKQDSKKFLKIMFSYNNKELIINETVPNRFSPKSPDKAHLNLHINSLELGDSAVYFCASSRQGRLDGELFFGEGSRLTVL.